The 32 T cell receptor beta chains presented below share a single source sample, sequenced in a study of cytomegalovirus exposure and HLA in healthy donors. The PCR made use of 60 Vbeta and 13 Jbeta primers. The assay was immunoSEQ multiplex PCR, and TCRdb's table has in-frame clones only and misses some. The sample holds roughly 75,000 clones, 80% to 90% seen once. Sequencing was performed on PBMCs. All receptors derive from a man between 65 and 85 years old in good health and CMV-seropositive.

The rearrangement links TRBV19 to TRBJ1-1; 11 positions match TRBD1. J was trimmed by 10 bases and V by 5 bases; bases with no gene match: 6. Germline CDR1 reads LNHDA; CDR2 reads SQIVND (reference sequence). The CDR3 is 13 amino acids. Here the CDR3 reads CASSLGQGVVAFF. The CDR3, as DNA: TGTGCCAGTAGTTTGGGACAGGGGGTGGTAGCTTTCTTT.

The V and J genes are TRBV9 and TRBJ2-1; D gene ambiguous. Deletions cut 3 bases from V and 3 bases from J, with 13 bases between. This CDR3 contains 15 residues. Germline CDR1 reads SGDLS; CDR2 reads YYNGEE. CDR3 nucleotide sequence: TGTGCCAGCAGCGCCGGAGTCCCCCTCTACAATGAGCAGTTCTTC. It translates to CASSAGVPLYNEQFF.

The gene calls are TRBV4-3 and TRBJ1-3, with 7 positions matching TRBD1. CDR3 size: 15 residues. Germline CDR1 and CDR2: LGHNA and YSLEER. V was pared by 1 base and J by 2 bases, with 2 bases of the junction left unmatched. CDR3 DNA sequence: TGCGCCAGCAGCCAAGGACAGGGAACTGGAAACACCATATATTTT. It is translated as CASSQGQGTGNTIYF.

The chain is built from TRBV19 and TRBJ2-1, with 11 positions matching TRBD2. Germline loops: CDR1 LNHDA, CDR2 SQIVND (reference sequence). Unmatched junction bases numbered 4, after V lost 6 bases and J lost 0 bases. This CDR3 contains 16 residues. CDR3 DNA: TGTGCCAGTAGGAGACTAGCGGGAAGCTCCTACAATGAGCAGTTCTTC. Amino acids: CASRRLAGSSYNEQFF.

This clone occurred once. CDR3 bases: TGTGCCAGTAGTACCCCCCTAAGCGCAGATACGCAGTATTTT. Amino acid sequence: CASSTPLSADTQYF. The rearrangement joins TRBV19 to TRBJ2-3; no reliable D call. The CDR3 runs 14 residues. Per germline, CDR1 LNHDA and CDR2 SQIVND (reference sequence). V was clipped by 4 bases and J by 4 bases, with 12 bases between them.

This chain joins TRBV6-5 and TRBJ2-5; 9 bases are shared with TRBD1. The germline CDR1 and CDR2 sequences are MNHEY and SVGAGI. V dropped 6 bases and J dropped 7; count of bases not matched to a gene: 12. The CDR3 consists of 15 residues. CDR3 DNA: TGTGCCAGCAGCCGAGGGACAGGGCCCAGGGGGACCCAGTACTTC. It specifies CASSRGTGPRGTQYF.

The chain is built from TRBV10-3 and TRBJ1-1; 11 nucleotides agree with TRBD1. Germline lookup yields CDR1 ENHRY and CDR2 SYGVKD. Germline trimming cut 5 bases from V and 4 bases from J; bases unmatched to any gene: 6. The CDR3 has 15 amino acids. The DNA for the CDR3 is TGTGCCATCAGTAAAGGACAGGGGGCGAGCACTGAAGCTTTCTTT. It codes for CAISKGQGASTEAFF.

This clone was detected a few times. CDR3 in DNA: TGTGCCAGCTCACCTCCAGGGGATGGGTCACCCCTCCACTTT. This codes for CASSPPGDGSPLHF. The gene calls are TRBV18 and TRBJ1-6; possible D gene TRBD1, 6 bases. Germline lookup yields CDR1 KGHSH and CDR2 LQKENI. Trimming left V 3 bases short and J 10 bases short, with 13 bases between. The CDR3 covers 14 residues. Using reference TRBV18 and TRBJ1-6 for the parts outside the CDR3, the full variable domain is NAGVMQNPRHLVRRRGQEARLRCSPMKGHSHVYWYRQLPEEGLKFMVYLQKENIIDESGMPKERFSAEFPKEGPSILRIQQVVRGDSAAYFCASSPPGDGSPLHFGNGTRLTVT.

The chain links TRBV2 to TRBJ2-1, with 12 bases aligning to TRBD1. Germline CDR1 reads SNHLY; CDR2 reads FYNNEI. The V and J ends lost 4 bases and 7 bases, in that order; junction bases with no gene match: 5. This CDR3 contains 15 residues. The CDR3 DNA is TGTGCCAGCAGTGTTAGGGACAGGGGGCTAAATGAGCAGTTCTTC. This translates into CASSVRDRGLNEQFF.

V usage is TRBV6-5 and J usage is TRBJ1-2; D gene ambiguous. The CDR3 length is 14 residues. V was shortened by 6 bases and J by 4 bases, with 15 bases between the two germline ends. In germline, CDR1 is MNHEY, CDR2 SVGAGI. In nucleotides, the CDR3 is TGTGCCAGCAGACGACAAGGGAGAGGCTATGGCTACACCTTC. Translating it yields CASRRQGRGYGYTF.

The chain has TRBV29-1 and TRBJ1-1; weak D call: TRBD1 (6 bases). Per the germline V gene, CDR1 is SQVTM and CDR2 is ANQGSEA. Trimming removed 7 bases at V and 1 base at J, with 10 bases between. The CDR3 totals 12 residues. In DNA form, the CDR3 reads TGCAGCGCCCAACAGGGGAACACTGAAGCTTTCTTT. The encoded protein is CSAQQGNTEAFF.

About this clone: This sample includes further DNA sequences coding for the same CDR3. This chain uses TRBV18 with TRBJ2-1; 10 nucleotides line up with TRBD1. Per germline, CDR1 KGHSH and CDR2 LQKENI. The CDR3 runs to 15 residues. V lost 3 bases to trimming and J lost 1 base; unmatched junction nucleotides: 0. The CDR3: CASSPGQGSYNEQFF. CDR3 DNA: TGTGCCAGCTCACCGGGACAGGGGTCCTACAATGAGCAGTTCTTC.

The chain employs TRBV9 and TRBJ2-3, with TRBD2 identical over 9 bases. The germline V gene encodes CDR1 SGDLS and CDR2 YYNGEE. V lost 4 bases, J lost 1 base, and 1 base stayed unmatched. The CDR3 loop spans 14 amino acids. CDR3 region: CASSSSGGTDTQYF. The DNA of the CDR3 is TGTGCCAGCAGCTCTAGCGGGGGCACAGATACGCAGTATTTT.

The chain recombines TRBV5-1 with TRBJ1-6; D might be TRBD1 (6 bases). CDR1 is SGHRS and CDR2 is YFSETQ in the germline V gene. Between the trimmed V and J ends, which lost 0 bases and 7 bases, there was a span of 11 bases. The length of the CDR3 is 15 residues. The CDR3, as DNA: TGCGCCAGCAGCTTGGTACAGGGTATGAATTCACCCCTCCACTTT. Protein sequence: CASSLVQGMNSPLHF.

This chain links TRBV19 with TRBJ1-5, with 7 bases fitting TRBD1. CDR1 is LNHDA and CDR2 is SQIVND in the germline V gene (reference sequence). Trimming at V came to 5 bases and at J to 5 bases, leaving 0 bases not matched to a gene. There are 12 residues in the CDR3. CDR3 amino acids: CASSGTDQPQHF. The CDR3 bases are TGTGCCAGTAGTGGGACAGATCAGCCCCAGCATTTT. Filled out from reference TRBV19 and TRBJ1-5, the complete variable domain reads DGGITQSPKYLFRKEGQNVTLSCEQNLNHDAMYWYRQDPGQGLRLIYYSQIVNDFQKGDIAEGYSVSREKKESFPLTVTSAQKNPTAFYLCASSGTDQPQHFGDGTRLSIL.

The chain links TRBV29-1 to TRBJ2-7; 11 nucleotides agree with TRBD2. The CDR3 totals 14 residues. Germline CDR1 reads SQVTM; CDR2 reads ANQGSEA. After removal of 4 bases from V and 7 bases from J, the junction contained 9 bases not matched to a gene. Here the CDR3 DNA reads TGCAGCGTTGTAATCGTACTAGCGGGGGAAGAGCAGTACTTC. Translation gives CSVVIVLAGEEQYF.

This clone was recorded once. The J gene is TRBJ2-3, the V gene TRBV5-1; 7 positions agree with TRBD2. Germline V gene data show CDR1 as SGHRS and CDR2 as YFSETQ. CDR3 length: 16 residues. V shed 2 bases and J 3 bases; nucleotides not matched to a gene: 9. The CDR3 sequence: CASSLSSGPGTDTQYF. The CDR3 nucleotides read TGCGCCAGCAGCTTATCTAGCGGCCCCGGGACAGATACGCAGTATTTT.

The rearrangement links TRBV7-3 to TRBJ2-2; 14 bases are a match to TRBD2. Germline V lookup: CDR1 SGHTA, CDR2 FQGTGA. The CDR3 loop spans 15 amino acids. V lost 7 bases and J lost 6; bases outside the gene matches: 4. Here the CDR3 DNA reads TGTGCCAGCACCTCGGGACTAGCGGGAGCCGGGGAGCTGTTTTTT. As protein: CASTSGLAGAGELFF.

This chain uses TRBV2 with TRBJ2-7; D may be TRBD2 (7 bases). Trimming shortened V by 4 bases and J by 2 bases, and 12 bases separated the two germline ends. The CDR3 runs to 14 residues. Germline V CDR1 and CDR2: SNHLY, FYNNEI. This chain's CDR3 is CASSVEGGTYEQYF. As DNA, the CDR3 is TGTGCCAGCAGTGTTGAGGGGGGGACCTACGAGCAGTACTTC.

The rearrangement uses TRBV7-2 and TRBJ1-1; TRBD1 aligns across 8 bases. The trim removed 5 bases at V and 5 bases at J, leaving 7 bases unmatched. The CDR3 spans 14 residues. Germline values: CDR1 SGHTA, CDR2 FQGNSA. The CDR3 is CASSPGQVGTEAFF. The CDR3 DNA follows: TGTGCCAGCAGCCCGGGACAGGTTGGGACTGAAGCTTTCTTT.

The chain links TRBV9 to TRBJ2-2; 8 bases agree with TRBD2. Per germline, CDR1 SGDLS and CDR2 YYNGEE. The J segment lost 6 bases and the V segment lost 7 bases, leaving 11 bases of the junction unmatched. This CDR3 is 15 amino acids long. Here the CDR3 reads CASGRGGAPSGELFF. Here the CDR3 DNA reads TGTGCCAGCGGACGGGGGGGGGCGCCGTCCGGGGAGCTGTTTTTT.

The rearrangement joins TRBV18 to TRBJ2-5, with a weak D call TRBD2 (5 bases). V shed 2 bases and J shed 0 bases, with 7 bases lying between them. This CDR3 region has 14 residues. In germline, CDR1 is KGHSH, CDR2 LQKENI. CDR3 DNA: TGTGCCAGCTCACCAACGACTAACCAAGAGACCCAGTACTTC. This encodes CASSPTTNQETQYF.

This clone occurred a few times. The gene calls are TRBV5-1 and TRBJ2-5; 9 bases are a match to TRBD2. V shed 1 base and J 4 bases; nucleotides not matched to a gene: 8. CDR1 is SGHRS and CDR2 is YFSETQ in the germline V gene. The CDR3 covers 16 residues. The CDR3 protein is CASSLSSGGGGETQYF. CDR3 in DNA: TGCGCCAGCAGCTTGTCGTCGGGCGGGGGGGGAGAGACCCAGTACTTC. The full variable domain, completed using reference TRBV5-1 and TRBJ2-5, is KAGVTQTPRYLIKTRGQQVTLSCSPISGHRSVSWYQQTPGQGLQFLFEYFSETQRNKGNFPGRFSGRQFSNSRSEMNVSTLELGDSALYLCASSLSSGGGGETQYFGPGTRLLVL.

The gene calls are TRBV4-3 and TRBJ2-3; 9 bases align to TRBD2. CDR1 and CDR2 (germline): LGHNA, YSLEER. The CDR3 length is 17 residues. J was trimmed by 8 bases and V by 0 bases; bases with no gene match: 12. The CDR3 DNA reads as TGCGCCAGCAGCCAAGAAGGAGCCAGCGGGGGGTGGGGTACGCAGTATTTT. Its protein product is CASSQEGASGGWGTQYF.

V and J are TRBV5-6 and TRBJ2-3; D is ambiguous. The CDR3 loop spans 14 amino acids. Per germline, CDR1 SGHDT and CDR2 YYEEEE. With 1 base removed from V and 6 bases from J, the gap between germline ends came to 12 bases. The chain's CDR3 is CASSLSGSLDTQYF. CDR3 nucleotides: TGTGCCAGCAGCTTGTCTGGTAGCCTGGATACGCAGTATTTT.

The CDR3 sequence is CSVGTARGSIQYF. In DNA, the CDR3 is TGCAGCGTTGGAACGGCCAGGGGTTCCATTCAGTACTTC. V is TRBV29-1 and J is TRBJ2-4, with D perhaps TRBD1 (6 bases). Germline V gene lookup returns CDR1 SQVTM and CDR2 ANQGSEA. This CDR3 has 13 amino acids. V was pared by 4 bases and J by 9 bases, with 16 bases between.

The CDR3 DNA follows: TGTGCCAGCAGCCCAGGACTGAACAATGAGCAGTTCTTC. The encoded protein is CASSPGLNNEQFF. The chain uses TRBV11-2 and TRBJ2-1; possibly TRBD2 for D (5 bases). The CDR3 contains 13 residues. Germline V gene lookup returns CDR1 SGHAT and CDR2 FQNNGV. V was cut by 5 bases and J by 5 bases, with 10 bases left in between.

J is TRBJ2-3 and V is TRBV4-1; tentative D call: TRBD2 (5 bases). V was pared by 1 base and J by 3 bases, with 20 bases between. Germline CDR1 reads MGHRA; CDR2 reads YSYEKL. The CDR3 spans 18 residues. The DNA of the CDR3 is TGCGCCAGCAGCCAAGGGAACCGAGCTGGGAGACGGACAGATACGCAGTATTTT. Its translation is CASSQGNRAGRRTDTQYF.

The chain carries TRBV2 and TRBJ1-2, with 8 bases lining up with TRBD1. V gave up 3 bases and J gave up 9 bases; unmatched junction bases: 3. Germline loops: CDR1 SNHLY, CDR2 FYNNEI. This CDR3 contains 12 residues. CDR3 DNA: TGTGCCAGCAGTGAGACAGGGGACAGCTACACCTTC. This sequence encodes CASSETGDSYTF.

V is TRBV2 and J is TRBJ2-3, with 10 bases matching TRBD2. The germline V gene has CDR1 SNHLY and CDR2 FYNNEI. The CDR3 loop spans 15 amino acids. The V and J ends lost 8 bases and 2 bases, in that order; junction bases with no gene match: 7. CDR3 residues: CASSPGLATTDTQYF. As DNA, the CDR3 is TGTGCCAGCTCGCCGGGACTAGCGACCACAGATACGCAGTATTTT.

The chain has TRBV18 and TRBJ2-5; TRBD1 matches 8 bases. V was clipped by 6 bases and J by 5 bases; unmatched bases: 14. CDR3 length: 16 amino acids. Germline V CDR1 and CDR2: KGHSH, LQKENI. The CDR3 bases are TGTGCCAGCTCGCCAGCCCTACAGGGGGGCTTCGAGACCCAGTACTTC. It encodes CASSPALQGGFETQYF.

CDR3 sequence reads: CASSFGGRETQYF. The CDR3, as DNA: TGTGCCAGCAGTTTCGGTGGGAGGGAGACCCAGTACTTC. V and J are TRBV28 and TRBJ2-5, with D perhaps TRBD2 (6 bases). V was pared by 3 bases and J by 5 bases, with 10 bases between. CDR3 size: 13 residues. Germline CDR1 is MDHEN and CDR2 is SYDVKM.